Below are 2 T cell receptor beta chains sequenced from a single sample in a study of breast tumors, draining lymph nodes, adjacent tissues. One entry per CDR3 protein, called by TCRdb with MiXCR from the multiplex PCR reads. The table includes 60,000 to 65,000 distinct CDR3 sequences, around 52% detected once. Material for sequencing was breast tumor tissue. The receptors were sampled from a female donor with breast cancer. Some clones in this sample may be carry-over from other donors' samples.

As for this clonotype: Since a much larger clone is just one base distant, this may be a read error. The chain uses TRBV20-1 and TRBJ2-1; 7 nucleotides line up with TRBD2. The germline gives CDR1 DFQATT, CDR2 SNEGSKA (reference sequence). This CDR3 is 14 amino acids long. CDR3 sequence: CSARERGGYTEQFF. The CDR3 nucleotides read TGCAGTGCCAGAGAGCGGGGCGGTTACACTGAGCAGTTCTTC.

This chain joins TRBV7-9 and TRBJ2-5; D not resolved. CDR3 length: 13 amino acids. Germline V gene sequence: CDR1 SEHNR, CDR2 FQNEAQ (reference sequence). Deletions cut 3 bases from V and 6 bases from J, with 11 bases between. This chain's CDR3 is CASSFGDEKTQYF. DNA of the CDR3: TGTGCCAGCAGCTTCGGAGACGAAAAGACCCAGTACTTC.